The 5 T cell receptor beta chains reported below all come from one sample, sequenced in a study of CD8+CD57+ T cells in acquired aplastic anemia. Sequencing was done on patients that had shown CD8+CD57+ cell expansion by flow cytometry. Genomic DNA provided the template from which TCR beta VDJ and CDR3 profiles were obtained. TCRdb processed the reads anew with MiXCR; each CDR3 protein has one entry. The table has under 150,000 distinct CDR3 sequences, approximately 41% seen once. The sequenced sample was sorted CD4+, CD8+, or CD8+CD57+ T cells (not recorded which) from PBMCs. All receptors come from a human donor with aplastic anemia.

The chain combines TRBV25-1 with TRBJ2-2; possible D gene TRBD1, 5 bases. Trimming cost V 3 bases and J 4 bases, with 12 bases left between them. Per the germline V gene, CDR1 is MGHDK and CDR2 is SYGVNS. This CDR3 is built from 15 residues. The CDR3 nucleotides read TGTGCCAGCAGTGAGCCAGGGCGGTTCACCGGGGAGCTGTTTTTT. This translates into CASSEPGRFTGELFF.

In this sample, this clonotype turned up a few times. Just one base apart from a much larger clone, this may be a read error. V usage is TRBV5-8 and J usage is TRBJ2-3; D remains ambiguous. The germline V gene encodes CDR1 SGHTS and CDR2 YDEGEE. This CDR3 comprises 13 residues. The CDR3 protein is CASSPARKDTRYF. The CDR3 DNA reads as TGTGCCAGCAGCCCAGCTAGGAAGGATACGCGGTATTTT.

There are many counts of this clonotype. The chain couples TRBV10-3 to TRBJ1-6; 7 bases line up with TRBD1. This CDR3 is built from 15 residues. Germline CDR1 and CDR2: ENHRY and SYGVKD. J gave up 5 bases and V 10 bases, and 11 bases lay outside the gene matches. CDR3 residues: CATSPEGANNSPLHF. The DNA for the CDR3 is TGTGCCACTTCACCCGAGGGGGCGAATAATTCACCCCTCCACTTT.

Points on this clonotype: A junction boundary mismatches the germline segment, possibly from a read error. This rearrangement joins TRBV6-2 or TRBV6-3 to TRBJ1-2; no definite D call. CDR1 is MNHEY, CDR2 SVGEGT, per germline. The CDR3 loop spans 12 amino acids. CDR3: CASSYEGYGYAF. As DNA, the CDR3 is TGTGCCAGCAGTTACGAGGGCTATGGCTACGCCTTC.

This clonotype has ten or more counts. The rearrangement links TRBV5-1 to TRBJ2-1; 11 nucleotides match TRBD1. The CDR3 covers 14 residues. The germline V gene encodes CDR1 SGHRS and CDR2 YFSETQ. The J segment lost 7 bases and the V segment lost 2 bases, leaving 2 bases of the junction unmatched. CDR3 DNA: TGCGCCAGCAGCTTCGGGACAGGGGGAAATGAGCAGTTCTTC. Translating it yields CASSFGTGGNEQFF. The whole variable domain, filled in from reference TRBV5-1 and TRBJ2-1, reads KAGVTQTPRYLIKTRGQQVTLSCSPISGHRSVSWYQQTPGQGLQFLFEYFSETQRNKGNFPGRFSGRQFSNSRSEMNVSTLELGDSALYLCASSFGTGGNEQFFGPGTRLTVL.